The 6 T cell receptor beta chains below come from one sample, sequenced in a study of siplizumab effects on memory and regulatory T cells. The assay was immunoSEQ multiplex PCR, and TCRdb's table has in-frame clones only and misses some. The sample has several thousand clones, 55% to 75% seen once. The sequencing sample was made of effector memory CD8+ T cells sorted from blood. Subset noted: unstimulated CD8+ effector memory T cells. The receptors were sampled from a human donor in good health.

This sequence joins TRBV19 and TRBJ1-2; D is possibly TRBD1 (5 bases). Per the germline V gene, CDR1 is LNHDA and CDR2 is SQIVND (reference sequence). V was cut by 5 bases and J by 4 bases, with 14 bases left in between. The CDR3 spans 14 residues. The CDR3, as DNA: TGTGCCAGTAGTTTCAATCCAGGGATCTATGGCTACACCTTC. Translation: CASSFNPGIYGYTF.

The chain uses TRBV5-8 and TRBJ1-2; perhaps TRBD1 as D (5 bases). Looked up from germline, CDR1 is SGHTS and CDR2 is YDEGEE. The CDR3 contains 16 residues. V dropped 0 bases and J dropped 5 bases, with 17 bases sitting between them. CDR3 in amino acids: CASSLVNAGPMYGYTF. The CDR3 DNA is TGTGCCAGCAGCTTGGTTAACGCAGGGCCTATGTATGGCTACACCTTC.

The chain links TRBV6-6 to TRBJ2-1; 7 bases match TRBD2. The CDR3 sequence is 15 residues long. V shed 2 bases and J 4 bases; nucleotides not matched to a gene: 5. Germline CDR1 reads MNHNY; CDR2 reads SVGAGI (reference sequence). The CDR3 spells CASSYGLAAYNEQFF. The CDR3 DNA reads TGTGCCAGCAGTTACGGTCTAGCGGCTTACAATGAGCAGTTCTTC.

The V call is TRBV4-1, the J call TRBJ2-2, with D perhaps TRBD1 (6 bases). Trimming left V 2 bases short and J 5 bases short, with 12 bases between. The CDR3 spans 15 residues. Germline CDR1 is MGHRA and CDR2 is YSYEKL. CDR3 residues: CASSQTGLETGELFF. As DNA, the CDR3 is TGCGCCAGCAGCCAAACAGGGCTTGAGACCGGGGAGCTGTTTTTT.

The V call is TRBV2, the J call TRBJ2-7, with 12 bases fitting TRBD2. V trimming: 3 bases; J trimming: 3 bases; junction bases outside the gene matches: 6. The CDR3 extends over 16 amino acids. Germline V gives CDR1 SNHLY, CDR2 FYNNEI. The CDR3 sequence is CASSDSSGRGNYEQYF. The CDR3 nucleotides are TGTGCCAGCAGTGACTCTAGCGGGAGGGGAAACTACGAGCAGTACTTC. Variable domain in full (rest from reference TRBV2 and TRBJ2-7): EPEVTQTPSHQVTQMGQEVILRCVPISNHLYFYWYRQILGQKVEFLVSFYNNEISEKSEIFDDQFSVERPDGSNFTLKIRSTKLEDSAMYFCASSDSSGRGNYEQYFGPGTRLTVT.

The chain joins TRBV7-8 to TRBJ1-2, with a weak D call TRBD1 (6 bases). Germline CDR1 and CDR2: SGHVS and FQNEAQ. Trimming pared 2 bases from V and 4 bases from J, leaving 8 bases between. The CDR3 is 13 amino acids. The CDR3 nucleotides are TGTGCCAGCAGCTTAACAGGGCCCTATGGCTACACCTTC. Its translation: CASSLTGPYGYTF.